This T cell receptor (beta chain) is from a study of blood T cell repertoires in COVID-19. Study overall: Both acute and convalescent COVID-19 samples were obtained from the United States, Italy and Spain. PBMCs, B-cell-depleted T cells, or T cells provided the cDNA or gDNA that made up the material.

Germline values: CDR1 SEHNR, CDR2 FQNEAQ (reference sequence). The CDR3 is 14 amino acids. Trimming took 5 bases from V and 3 from J; bases not matched to a gene: 4. The authors' processing: Reference gene primer amplification gave estimated nucleated cell counts. Clones were read by immunoSEQ multiplex PCR, and TCRdb kept only the in-frame ones, dropping some. V and J calls and clone size are given by that table; D and trimming were obtained from the DNA. Here the sample spans around 200,000 clones, more than 85% being singletons. The chain recombines TRBV7-9 with TRBJ1-5; 7 nucleotides match TRBD1. The sample consisted of peripheral blood. This TCR was sampled from a man younger than 45 with acute or convalescent COVID-19. Here the CDR3 DNA reads TGTGCCAGCAGCCGCGGACAGGACAATCAGCCCCAGCATTTT. Encoded protein: CASSRGQDNQPQHF. Full variable domain (remainder filled in from reference TRBV7-9 and TRBJ1-5): DTGVSQNPRHKITKRGQNVTFRCDPISEHNRLYWYRQTLGQGPEFLTYFQNEAQLEKSRLLSDRFSAERPKGSFSTLEIQRTEQGDSAMYLCASSRGQDNQPQHFGDGTRLSIL.